These 4 T cell receptor beta chains were all obtained from the same sample, sequenced in a study of Graves' ophthalmopathy and Graves' hyperthyroidism. The study amplified TCR beta CDR3 regions using RNA transcripts. HTBI primers served in a first-round RT-PCR, which a second-round multiplex PCR followed. MiXCR was run by TCRdb on the multiplex PCR reads, yielding one entry per CDR3 protein. The data show 450,000 or so distinct CDR3 sequences, with roughly 14% seen just once and about a tenth held by the top ten. The sequencing input was blood. The receptors here all came from a woman aged 25 to 45 with Graves' ophthalmopathy.

This clonotype has just a few counts. The chain carries TRBV20-1 and TRBJ2-3; 11 positions agree with TRBD2. J gave up 5 bases and V 6 bases, and 7 bases lay outside the gene matches. Germline loops: CDR1 DFQATT, CDR2 SNEGSKA (reference sequence). This CDR3 spans 14 amino acids. Here the CDR3 reads CSARSGGVGDTQYF. The CDR3 DNA follows: TGCAGTGCCCGTAGCGGGGGGGTTGGAGATACGCAGTATTTT.

This clonotype has at least ten counts. The rearrangement joins TRBV11-2 to TRBJ1-6; a weak D match, TRBD1 (5 bases). The CDR3 extends over 14 amino acids. Trimming left V 5 bases short and J 10 bases short, with 15 bases between. The germline V gene encodes CDR1 SGHAT and CDR2 FQNNGV. The CDR3 protein is CASSHEGSLSPLHF. The CDR3, as DNA: TGTGCCAGCAGCCATGAGGGGTCTCTGTCACCCCTCCACTTT.

Comments on this clonotype: A much larger clone differs by one base, so this may be a read error. The chain carries TRBV30 and TRBJ2-7; 7 positions agree with TRBD2. Germline V gene sequence: CDR1 GTSNPN, CDR2 SVGIG (reference sequence). The trim removed 8 bases at V and 6 bases at J, leaving 13 bases unmatched. This CDR3 region has 13 residues. The CDR3 protein is CAGGEDGVFEQYF. The CDR3 nucleotides are TGTGCCGGGGGGGAGGACGGAGTCTTCGAGCAGTACTTC.

This clonotype was counted many times. The V gene is TRBV7-2, the J gene TRBJ2-7; no definite D call. Per the germline V gene, CDR1 is SGHTA and CDR2 is FQGNSA. Trimming removed 3 bases from V and 3 bases from J, with 9 bases in between. The CDR3 has 13 residues. This chain's CDR3 is CASSFASNYEQYF. The CDR3 bases are TGTGCCAGCAGCTTTGCCAGCAACTACGAGCAGTACTTC.